This is a list of T cell receptor beta chains from one sample in a study of T cells after yellow fever vaccination. TCRdb itself ran the 5' RACE reads through MiXCR, one entry per CDR3 protein. The sample lists about 240,000 distinct CDR3 sequences, 6.5% to 8.5% occurring once. The sample was CD4+ T cells sorted from PBMCs, taken 15 days after the yellow fever booster vaccination. The origin of the receptors is a man between 25 and 39 years old who received the YFV17D yellow fever vaccine. CDR3s include the opening cysteine and the closing phenylalanine or tryptophan. The D gene is left open where the match is weak. Clone size is given for some rows only: seen once, a few or many times, or a class if the clone is expanded.

TRBD2	-	TRBV3-1	TRBJ2-2	CASSQSLAGTTGELFF	TGTGCCAGCAGCCAAAGTCTAGCGGGTACCACCGGGGAGCTGTTTTTT
-	few	TRBV10-3	TRBJ2-2	CAISESAADAGELFF	TGTGCCATCAGTGAGTCGGCGGCGGACGCCGGGGAGCTGTTTTTT
-	-	TRBV11-3	TRBJ2-2	CASSLAPQRELFF	TGTGCCAGCAGCTTAGCCCCCCAGCGGGAGCTGTTTTTT
TRBD2	many	TRBV20-1	TRBJ2-1	CSARRTSGREYNEQFF	TGCAGTGCTCGGAGGACTAGCGGGAGGGAGTACAATGAGCAGTTCTTC
TRBD2	few	TRBV7-9	TRBJ2-7	CASSAMGGEEQYF	TGTGCCAGCAGCGCGATGGGGGGGGAAGAGCAGTACTTC
TRBD2	once	TRBV12-3/TRBV12-4	TRBJ2-1	CASSLSSGRLGEQFF	TGTGCCAGCAGCCTCTCTAGCGGGAGGTTAGGTGAGCAGTTCTTC
-	-	TRBV7-2	TRBJ2-2	CASSPQQTGELFF	TGTGCCAGCAGCCCACAGCAAACCGGGGAGCTGTTTTTT
-	-	TRBV12-5	TRBJ2-2	CASGSGPGELFF	TGTGCTAGTGGTTCAGGACCCGGGGAGCTGTTTTTT
TRBD2	-	TRBV12-3/TRBV12-4	TRBJ2-2	CASSFTSGPGELFF	TGTGCCAGCAGTTTTACTAGCGGGCCCGGGGAGCTGTTTTTT
-	-	TRBV15	TRBJ2-7	CATSRGGDYEQYF	TGTGCCACCAGCAGAGGGGGAGACTACGAGCAGTACTTC
-	many	TRBV20-1	TRBJ2-7	CSATIPQGPGVYEQYF	TGCAGTGCTACTATTCCCCAGGGACCGGGAGTCTACGAGCAGTACTTC
-	-	TRBV7-2	TRBJ2-5	CASSLGPAGEETQYF	TGTGCCAGCAGCTTAGGGCCCGCGGGCGAAGAGACCCAGTACTTC
TRBD1	-	TRBV7-3	TRBJ2-1	CASSRTATGAPNEQFF	TGTGCCAGCAGCCGGACTGCGACAGGGGCACCCAATGAGCAGTTCTTC
-	-	TRBV20-1	TRBJ2-3	CSAREIGTDTQYF	TGCAGTGCTAGAGAAATAGGCACAGATACGCAGTATTTT
-	few	TRBV20-1	TRBJ2-3	CSPGFGGSTDTQYF	TGCAGTCCTGGCTTTGGGGGTAGCACAGATACGCAGTATTTT
-	many	TRBV7-2	TRBJ2-2	CASSPIDSRTGELFF	TGTGCCAGCAGCCCCATAGATTCCAGGACCGGGGAGCTGTTTTTT
-	-	TRBV20-1	TRBJ2-1	CSAPRGGHEQFF	TGCAGTGCCCCCCGAGGGGGGCATGAGCAGTTCTTC
TRBD1	few	TRBV29-1	TRBJ2-3	CSSSLGTGFTTDTQYF	TGCAGCTCCTCTCTCGGGACAGGGTTTACCACAGATACGCAGTATTTT
TRBD1	-	TRBV7-2	TRBJ1-2	CASSLPRGRVGYTF	TGTGCCAGCAGCCTCCCCAGGGGGCGCGTTGGCTACACCTTC
TRBD2	few	TRBV7-6	TRBJ2-3	CASSLGAGGDTQYF	TGTGCCAGCAGCTTAGGAGCGGGAGGTGATACGCAGTATTTT
-	many	TRBV20-1	TRBJ2-3	CSARSFGGSTDTQYF	TGCAGTGCTAGATCATTCGGCGGGTCGACAGATACGCAGTATTTT
-	-	TRBV14	TRBJ2-1	CASSGRDGLYNEQFF	TGTGCCAGCAGCGGCCGGGACGGTCTCTACAATGAGCAGTTCTTC
-	many	TRBV19	TRBJ2-6	CAISTGANVLTF	TGTGCCATCAGTACTGGGGCCAACGTCCTGACTTTC
TRBD2	many	TRBV12-3/TRBV12-4	TRBJ2-3	CASSRLAGTDTQYF	TGTGCCAGCAGCAGACTAGCGGGAACAGATACGCAGTATTTT
-	many	TRBV4-2	TRBJ1-2	CASSQDHRDFYGYTF	TGTGCCAGCAGCCAAGATCATAGAGACTTCTATGGCTACACCTTC
-	many	TRBV12-3/TRBV12-4	TRBJ1-4	CATARGAATPSF	TGTGCCACAGCCCGGGGAGCAGCCACTCCGTCTTTT
TRBD2	few	TRBV6-2/TRBV6-3	TRBJ2-1	CASRRGSRAEQFF	TGTGCCAGCAGGCGCGGGAGCAGGGCTGAGCAGTTCTTC
-	few	TRBV7-2	TRBJ2-7	CASSPYDYAYEQYF	TGTGCCAGCAGCCCGTACGACTATGCCTACGAGCAGTACTTC
TRBD2	many	TRBV7-9	TRBJ2-3	CASSDSGAAGTQYF	TGTGCCAGCAGCGATAGCGGGGCCGCAGGTACGCAGTATTTT
TRBD2	-	TRBV7-6	TRBJ2-5	CASSLGLAGGWEETQYF	TGTGCCAGCAGCCTAGGACTAGCCGGAGGGTGGGAAGAGACCCAGTACTTC
-	many	TRBV10-3	TRBJ2-3	CAISLDSTTDTQYF	TGTGCCATCAGTCTTGACAGTACCACAGATACGCAGTATTTT
TRBD2	few	TRBV7-8	TRBJ2-7	CASSFQTAGEQYF	TGTGCCAGCAGCTTCCAGACAGCGGGGGAGCAGTACTTC
TRBD2	-	TRBV19	TRBJ2-7	CASSALAGGPRQYF	TGTGCCAGTAGTGCACTAGCGGGAGGGCCCCGACAGTACTTC
-	many	TRBV20-1	TRBJ1-1	CSAARTEAFF	TGCAGTGCTGCGAGAACTGAAGCTTTCTTT
-	few	TRBV20-1	TRBJ2-1	CSARVPVGGEQFF	TGCAGTGCTAGGGTCCCCGTGGGGGGTGAGCAGTTCTTC
-	many	TRBV20-1	TRBJ2-5	CSAREINTQETQYF	TGCAGTGCTAGGGAGATTAACACCCAAGAGACCCAGTACTTC
-	-	TRBV20-1	TRBJ1-5	CSVKEAGNQPQHF	TGCAGTGTAAAGGAGGCCGGCAATCAGCCCCAGCATTTT
-	few	TRBV19	TRBJ1-2	CASSRKGYYGYTF	TGTGCCAGTAGTAGAAAGGGGTACTATGGCTACACCTTC
-	few	TRBV20-1	TRBJ2-4	CSAGGLEGSTIAKNIQYF	TGCAGTGCTGGGGGACTGGAGGGGAGCACGATAGCCAAAAACATTCAGTACTTC
-	few	TRBV20-1	TRBJ1-3	CSARRSHSGNTIYF	TGCAGTGCTAGGCGAAGCCACTCTGGAAACACCATATATTTT
TRBD1	-	TRBV29-1	TRBJ1-5	CSAVSSTGQPQHF	TGCAGCGCGGTAAGCTCGACAGGGCAGCCCCAGCATTTT
-	few	TRBV4-3	TRBJ2-1	CASSQEGVRAGPYNEQFF	TGCGCCAGCAGCCAAGAAGGGGTCAGGGCGGGGCCCTACAATGAGCAGTTCTTC
TRBD2	many	TRBV14	TRBJ2-2	CASSQADRTSGSTWELFF	TGTGCCAGCAGCCAAGCCGATAGGACTAGCGGGAGTACCTGGGAGCTGTTTTTT
TRBD2	many	TRBV29-1	TRBJ2-1	CSAAAGGYNEQFF	TGCAGCGCCGCAGCGGGAGGCTACAATGAGCAGTTCTTC
-	few	TRBV15	TRBJ2-2	CATSREGADRTGELFF	TGTGCCACCAGCAGAGAGGGGGCCGACAGGACCGGGGAGCTGTTTTTT
TRBD1	-	TRBV18	TRBJ1-1	CASSRDRGFQEAFF	TGTGCCAGCTCACGGGACAGGGGTTTTCAGGAAGCTTTCTTT
-	-	TRBV24-1	TRBJ2-3	CATSDSGSYTDTQYF	TGTGCCACCAGTGACTCCGGGTCTTACACAGATACGCAGTATTTT
TRBD2	many	TRBV12-3/TRBV12-4	TRBJ2-3	CASSLTSGRTDTQYF	TGTGCCAGCAGTCTGACTAGCGGTCGCACAGATACGCAGTATTTT
TRBD1	few	TRBV18	TRBJ1-1	CASSPRGQGTNTEAFF	TGTGCCAGCTCACCACGCGGACAGGGAACGAACACTGAAGCTTTCTTT
-	-	TRBV9	TRBJ1-1	CASSVGTSKMNTEAFF	TGTGCCAGCAGCGTAGGGACTTCGAAAATGAACACTGAAGCTTTCTTT
TRBD2	many	TRBV5-1	TRBJ2-2	CASSDLAGGTGELFF	TGCGCCAGCAGCGACCTAGCGGGCGGGACCGGGGAGCTGTTTTTT
-	-	TRBV5-1	TRBJ1-1	CASSLPQNTEAFF	TGCGCCAGCAGCTTGCCACAGAACACTGAAGCTTTCTTT
-	few	TRBV9	TRBJ1-6	CASSLGRGVSSPLHF	TGTGCCAGCAGCCTGGGCAGGGGAGTATCTTCACCCCTCCACTTT
-	-	TRBV20-1	TRBJ1-5	CSARAGSRGSNQPQHF	TGCAGTGCTAGAGCGGGCAGCCGGGGAAGCAATCAGCCCCAGCATTTT
-	-	TRBV5-1	TRBJ2-5	CASSLGRSQETQYF	TGCGCCAGCAGCTTAGGACGGAGCCAAGAGACCCAGTACTTC
-	few	TRBV14	TRBJ2-7	CASSQNQNSYEQYF	TGTGCCAGCAGCCAAAATCAGAATTCCTACGAGCAGTACTTC
-	many	TRBV20-1	TRBJ2-3	CSAQGGTDTQYF	TGCAGTGCGCAAGGGGGCACAGATACGCAGTATTTT
-	many	TRBV29-1	TRBJ2-5	CSVGGRVGETQYF	TGCAGCGTTGGTGGTAGGGTCGGAGAGACCCAGTACTTC